These 30 T cell receptor beta chains share one sample of origin, sequenced in a study of CD8+ T cells in alopecia areata. It was with CD4, CD8alpha, NKG2D, NKG2ACE and other markers that pooled cutaneous lymph node cells were sorted. The sequencing template was cDNA reverse transcribed from extracted RNA. Method: immunoSEQ multiplex PCR; TCRdb's copy keeps in-frame clones and lacks some. This record lists around 290,000 clones, none seen once only, and the top ten clones contain more than 0.95%. Sequenced: CD4+ T cells sorted from a lymph node. These receptors originate from a C3H/HeJ mouse with alopecia areata. This line is of MHC haplotype H2-k.

The table lists this clone with a few counts. The gene symbols are mouse symbols. The read ends 3 residues early relative to the CDR3; the germline J gene fills the gap. The rearrangement uses TRBV13-2 and TRBJ1-6; TRBD1 matches 10 bases. TRBJ1-6 is classed as an ORF, of uncertain function. This CDR3 has 14 residues. The germline gives CDR1 NNHNN, CDR2 SYGAGS (reference sequence). V dropped 5 bases and J dropped 8; count of bases not matched to a gene: 4. The covered CDR3 bases are TGTGCCAGCGGGGGGGACAGGGGATATTCGCCC. It codes for CASGGDRGYSP. The full-length CDR3 reads as CASGGDRGYSPLYF.

Of note for this clone: Gene names are mouse gene names. Read coverage stops 4 residues before the CDR3 terminus; the germline J gene supplies the remainder. The rearrangement uses TRBV1 and TRBJ2-1, with 8 bases fitting TRBD2. The V segment lost 4 bases and the J segment 4 bases; nucleotides outside the gene matches: 6. The length of the CDR3 is 15 residues. CDR1 and CDR2 from the germline V gene are NSQYPW and LRSPGD (reference sequence). The CDR3 region is CTCSETGAPYAEQFF. The sequenced part of the CDR3 DNA is TGCACCTGCAGTGAGACTGGGGCCCCTTATGCT.

This clone occurred a few times. Gene names refer to mouse genes. The CDR3 is cut off 4 residues early in the read; its end comes from the germline J gene. The chain has TRBV31 and TRBJ2-5; 7 positions match TRBD2. Trimming at V came to 0 bases and at J to 3 bases, leaving 6 bases not matched to a gene. The CDR3 consists of 15 residues. From germline, CDR1 is GKSSPN and CDR2 SITVG. CDR3 DNA, as far as it was read: TGTGCCTGGAGTCTAGGGCCTGGGGGTCAAGAC. This gives the protein CAWSLGPGGQD. The entire CDR3 sequence reads CAWSLGPGGQDTQYF.

This clone occurred a few times. The genes are named according to mouse. The read ends 4 residues early relative to the CDR3; the germline J gene fills the gap. The rearrangement uses TRBV19 and TRBJ2-7; D is perhaps TRBD1 (6 bases). The CDR3 contains 13 residues. Germline V lookup: CDR1 FNHDT, CDR2 SITEND (reference sequence). CDR3 DNA, as far as it was read: TGTGCCAGCAGCGAGCAGGGGCGATAT. Translating gives CASSEQGRY. The complete CDR3 protein is CASSEQGRYEQYF.

About this clone: Gene labels here are mouse ones. The read ends 4 residues early relative to the CDR3; the germline J gene fills the gap. The V gene is TRBV13-2, the J gene TRBJ2-3; 9 bases are shared with TRBD2. Germline-derived CDR1 and CDR2 are NNHNN and SYGAGS (reference sequence). This CDR3 comprises 15 residues. With V trimmed by 1 base and J by 2 bases, 2 bases remained unmatched. Here the CDR3 reads CASGDWGGFAETLYF. The covered CDR3 bases are TGTGCCAGCGGTGATTGGGGGGGCTTTGCAGAA.

As regards this clone: Gene names are mouse gene names. The sequenced fragment ends 4 residues before the CDR3 boundary, so the rest is inferred from the germline J gene. This chain joins TRBV13-3 and TRBJ2-5; D perhaps matches TRBD2 (6 bases). This CDR3 spans 14 amino acids. Between the trimmed V and J ends, which lost 2 bases and 1 base, there was a span of 8 bases. CDR1 is NNHDY, CDR2 SYVADS, per germline. Partial CDR3 DNA: TGTGCCAGCAGTGAGGCTGGGGACCAAGAC. Its protein product is CASSEAGDQD. The entire CDR3 protein is CASSEAGDQDTQYF.

With regard to this clone: A much larger clone sits a single nucleotide away, making a read error possible. Germline and genes here are mouse. The CDR3 goes on 4 residues after the read ends, and that part is filled in from the germline J gene. Other DNA sequences in the sample encode the same CDR3. The V gene is TRBV5, the J gene TRBJ2-1; maybe TRBD2 (7 bases). Germline V gene sequence: CDR1 LGHNA, CDR2 YNLKQL (reference sequence). The V end lost 4 bases, the J end lost 1 base, and 11 bases lay between the germline ends. This CDR3 region has 15 residues. CDR3 residues: CASSPEGGNYAEQFF. Partial CDR3 DNA: TGTGCCAGCAGCCCAGAGGGGGGGAACTATGCT.

Comments on this clone: The listed genes are named as in mouse. The read ends 4 residues shy of where the CDR3 ends; the end is completed using the germline J gene. The chain recombines TRBV14 with TRBJ2-7, with TRBD2 matching over 7 bases. Per germline, CDR1 SGHDT and CDR2 FRDEAV. This CDR3 has 14 residues. CDR3 loop: CASSPTGVFYEQYF. CDR3 DNA, as far as it was read: TGTGCCAGCAGTCCTACTGGGGTTTTTTAT.

This clone has a handful of counts. These gene names are mouse names. The CDR3 end is not reached by the read, which stops 4 residues before it; the germline J gene fills it in. The sample contains more than one DNA sequence encoding this CDR3. This chain connects TRBV13-2 to TRBJ2-2; TRBD1 matches at 10 bases. The V segment lost 3 bases and the J segment 2 bases; nucleotides outside the gene matches: 4. The CDR3 is made up of 16 amino acids. Germline CDR1 is NNHNN and CDR2 is SYGAGS (reference sequence). CDR3 DNA, as far as it was read: TGTGCCAGCGGTGGTGGGACAGGGGAGAACACCGGG. This encodes CASGGGTGENTG. The complete CDR3 reads CASGGGTGENTGQLYF.

This clone was observed at least ten times. Mouse germline and gene names are used. From the germline J gene comes the end of the CDR3, since the read stops 4 residues before it. The chain links TRBV17 to TRBJ2-5; the D is unclear. The germline V gene has CDR1 MNHDT and CDR2 YYDKIL. The V and J ends lost 0 bases and 2 bases respectively, with 9 bases between them. The CDR3 extends over 15 amino acids. CDR3 bases read: TGTGCTAGCAGTAGAGATCCCGCAGGCCAAGAC. As protein: CASSRDPAGQD. The full CDR3 protein is CASSRDPAGQDTQYF.

Turning to this clone: Gene names refer to mouse genes. The read stops 4 residues short of the end of the CDR3; the missing end is completed from the germline J gene. The chain has TRBV5 and TRBJ2-3; maybe TRBD1 (5 bases). Germline V gene lookup returns CDR1 LGHNA and CDR2 YNLKQL (reference sequence). V lost 4 bases to trimming and J lost 2 bases, with 10 bases between them. The CDR3 is 14 amino acids. CDR3 bases read: TGTGCCAGCAGCCTCGTGACAGTTGCAGAA. Its translation: CASSLVTVAE. The whole CDR3 protein is CASSLVTVAETLYF.

As to this clone: Mouse germline and gene names are used. The sequenced part of the CDR3 DNA is TGTGCCAGCAGTGATTTGGGGGGGCGCTCGAAT. Protein product: CASSDLGGRSN. The whole CDR3 sequence is CASSDLGGRSNEQYF. The chain employs TRBV13-3 and TRBJ2-7, with 9 nucleotides matching TRBD2. The read is 4 residues too short to cover the CDR3 end, so that end is filled in from the germline J gene. Per germline, CDR1 NNHDY and CDR2 SYVADS. There are 15 residues in the CDR3.

This clone was seen a handful of times. Gene names denote mouse genes. The read comes to an end 4 residues before the CDR3 does, leaving the germline J gene to fill in the end. At the DNA level, this CDR3 is encoded by other sequences in the same sample as well. The rearrangement joins TRBV13-2 to TRBJ2-1; 8 bases match TRBD1. Germline CDR1 NNHNN, CDR2 SYGAGS (reference sequence). This CDR3 comprises 14 residues. The V and J ends lost 2 bases and 5 bases, in that order; junction bases with no gene match: 3. The sequenced part of the CDR3 DNA is TGTGCCAGCGGTGAGACAGGGGACGATGCT. Translating it yields CASGETGDDA. The CDR3, in full, reads CASGETGDDAEQFF.

This clone was detected a few times. Gene names refer to mouse genes. The read is 4 residues too short to cover the CDR3 end, so that end is filled in from the germline J gene. The chain joins TRBV26 to TRBJ1-2, with D maybe TRBD1 (5 bases). Trimming pared 10 bases from V and 0 bases from J, leaving 12 bases between. CDR1 and CDR2 (germline): KGHPV, FQNQEV (reference sequence). The CDR3 sequence is 13 residues long. CDR3 DNA (partial): TGTGCCATCCCGGACAATGCAAACTCC. This sequence encodes CAIPDNANS. The CDR3 reads in full as CAIPDNANSDYTF.

On this clone: All gene names here are mouse names. Read sequence stops 4 residues before the CDR3 end, and the germline J gene provides the missing end. This chain joins TRBV3 and TRBJ2-7; D gene uncertain. V lost 3 bases, J lost 3 bases, and 6 bases lay in between. This CDR3 has 12 residues. The V gene's germline CDR1 is SNHLY and CDR2 FYNGKV (reference sequence). CDR3 DNA, as far as it was read: TGTGCCAGCAGCTTCGACAACTAT. Its protein is CASSFDNY. The whole CDR3 region reads CASSFDNYEQYF.

The sample holds a few counts of this clone. The germline and genes are mouse ones. The CDR3 loop is CASSEDSSDYTF. CDR3 DNA (partial): TGTGCCAGCAGTGAGGACAGTTCC. V usage is TRBV13-1 and J usage is TRBJ1-2; the D gene is possibly TRBD1 (6 bases). The read ends 4 residues shy of where the CDR3 ends; the end is completed using the germline J gene. This CDR3 has 12 residues. Germline V gene sequence: CDR1 NSHNY, CDR2 SYGAGN.

Concerning this clone itself: These gene names are mouse names. The read is 4 residues too short to cover the CDR3 end, so that end is filled in from the germline J gene. The chain has TRBV13-3 and TRBJ2-7, with 10 bases lining up with TRBD2. The germline gives CDR1 NNHDY, CDR2 SYVADS. The CDR3 has 14 amino acids. The CDR3 DNA, read in part, is TGTGCCAGCAGAAACACTGGGGGGGGGTAT. Encoded protein: CASRNTGGGY. The entire CDR3 sequence reads CASRNTGGGYEQYF.

With regard to this clone: Genes and germline come from the mouse. The read terminates 4 residues before the CDR3 end, so the remaining end is supplied by the germline J gene. This chain links TRBV31 with TRBJ2-2; 11 nucleotides align to TRBD1. Germline V gives CDR1 GKSSPN, CDR2 SITVG. The junction had 5 bases not matched to a gene; V was cut back by 1 base and J by 4 bases. The CDR3 loop spans 16 amino acids. The CDR3 spells CAWSRTGGPGTGQLYF. CDR3 bases read: TGTGCCTGGAGTCGGACAGGGGGCCCGGGCACCGGG.

As to this clone: The genes and germline here are from mouse. The read stops 4 residues short of the end of the CDR3; the missing end is completed from the germline J gene. The chain has TRBV19 and TRBJ2-5; D gene uncertain. V gave up 2 bases and J gave up 2 bases, with 9 bases separating them. The CDR3 is 14 residues long. Germline-derived CDR1 and CDR2 are FNHDT and SITEND (reference sequence). The chain's CDR3 is CASSIGWIQDTQYF. CDR3 bases read: TGTGCCAGCAGTATTGGCTGGATCCAAGAC.

This clone has a count of ten or more. The genes and germline here are from mouse. Other DNA sequences in this specimen translate into the identical CDR3. CDR3 protein: CASSPTANSDYTF. The covered CDR3 bases are TGTGCCAGCAGTCCTACAGCGAACTCC. The chain joins TRBV14 to TRBJ1-2; D is uncertain. The CDR3 end lies 4 residues beyond the end of the read and is filled in from the germline J gene. V was trimmed by 4 bases and J by 2 bases, leaving 9 bases between them. In germline, CDR1 is SGHDT, CDR2 FRDEAV. The CDR3 runs 13 residues.

With regard to this clone: The gene names here belong to mouse. The CDR3 DNA, read in part, is TGTGCCAGCAGTCAGGGGGCGAACTATGCT. Translated, it gives CASSQGANYA. The whole CDR3 sequence is CASSQGANYAEQFF. This chain connects TRBV19 to TRBJ2-1; 8 bases agree with TRBD1. The CDR3 extends 4 residues past the end of the read, so its final part is completed from the germline J gene. This CDR3 has 14 amino acids. Germline CDR1 FNHDT, CDR2 SITEND (reference sequence). V was pared by 4 bases and J by 1 base, with 1 base of the junction left unmatched.

Notes on this clone: Gene names and germline refer to mouse. Read data end 4 residues before the CDR3 end; the end is taken from the germline J gene. The same CDR3 is also encoded by other DNA sequences in this sample. This sequence joins TRBV5 and TRBJ2-3; 11 nucleotides match TRBD2. CDR3 length: 16 amino acids. The germline gives CDR1 LGHNA, CDR2 YNLKQL (reference sequence). Trimming cost V 4 bases and J 1 base; bases outside gene matches: 4. Partial CDR3 DNA: TGTGCCAGCAGCCCCGACTGGGGGGGTGGTGCAGAA. This codes for CASSPDWGGGAE. In full, the CDR3 reads CASSPDWGGGAETLYF.

On this clone itself: Gene names follow the mouse nomenclature. The CDR3 end is not reached by the read, which stops 4 residues before it; the germline J gene fills it in. The chain combines TRBV19 with TRBJ1-1; D is unclear. The CDR3 spans 14 residues. The V gene's germline CDR1 is FNHDT and CDR2 SITEND (reference sequence). V was trimmed by 5 bases and J by 0 bases, leaving 11 bases between them. CDR3 loop: CASRASPANTEVFF. The sequenced part of the CDR3 DNA is TGTGCCAGCAGAGCCTCCCCTGCAAACACA.

To note about this clone: These gene names are mouse names. With the read ending 4 residues before the CDR3 end, the germline J gene is used to fill in that end. The genes are TRBV19 and TRBJ2-2; 9 bases agree with TRBD1. The germline V gene encodes CDR1 FNHDT and CDR2 SITEND (reference sequence). The CDR3 totals 14 residues. V shed 3 bases and J 4 bases; nucleotides not matched to a gene: 1. Partial CDR3 DNA: TGTGCCAGCAGTAACAGGGGGCCCACCGGG. Translation gives CASSNRGPTG. The complete CDR3 sequence is CASSNRGPTGQLYF.

With respect to this clone: Gene names follow the mouse nomenclature. Read sequence stops 4 residues before the CDR3 end, and the germline J gene provides the missing end. The genes are TRBV13-1 and TRBJ2-1; TRBD2 aligns across 10 bases. Germline loops: CDR1 NSHNY, CDR2 SYGAGN. V shed 5 bases, J shed 3 bases, and the junction held 5 bases outside the gene matches. CDR3 size: 15 residues. The CDR3 reads CASSDWGAGYAEQFF. The sequenced CDR3 bases are TGTGCCAGCAGCGACTGGGGGGCCGGCTATGCT.

This clone turned up a few times. The germline and genes are mouse ones. The read gets to within 4 residues of the CDR3 end, and the germline J gene fills in the rest. Other DNA sequences from this sample encode an identical CDR3 as well. The rearrangement joins TRBV1 to TRBJ1-2, with TRBD1 as a possible D gene (5 bases). This CDR3 has 12 residues. Germline V gene data show CDR1 as NSQYPW and CDR2 as LRSPGD (reference sequence). Here the CDR3 reads CTCSARGSDYTF. The sequenced CDR3 bases are TGCACCTGCAGTGCAAGGGGTTCC.

This clone was detected a few times. Gene names are the mouse ones. The sequence runs out 4 residues before the end of the CDR3; the remainder is reconstructed from the germline J gene. The chain combines TRBV1 with TRBJ2-5; 9 bases align to TRBD1. The V gene's germline CDR1 is NSQYPW and CDR2 LRSPGD (reference sequence). The CDR3 is 14 amino acids. Trimming cost V 5 bases and J 3 bases; bases outside gene matches: 3. The CDR3 loop is CTCSTGTGQDTQYF. The sequenced CDR3 bases are TGCACCTGCAGTACCGGGACAGGGCAAGAC.

This clone came up a few times. Genes and germline come from the mouse. The CDR3 extends 3 residues past the end of the read, so its final part is completed from the germline J gene. The chain employs TRBV13-1 and TRBJ1-6, with 9 bases that match TRBD1. TRBJ1-6 is an ORF for which the function is uncertain. This CDR3 is built from 14 residues. The germline V gene encodes CDR1 NSHNY and CDR2 SYGAGN. With V trimmed by 3 bases and J by 9 bases, 4 bases remained unmatched. CDR3 protein: CASSVDRGGSPLYF. The part of the CDR3 DNA that was read is TGTGCCAGCAGTGTGGACAGGGGAGGTTCGCCC.

Comments on this clone: Genes and germline come from the mouse. Sequencing ends 4 residues short of the CDR3 end; the germline J gene provides the rest. The gene calls are TRBV5 and TRBJ2-5, with 7 bases matching TRBD2. CDR1 is LGHNA and CDR2 is YNLKQL in the germline V gene (reference sequence). CDR3 length equals 14 residues. Partial CDR3 DNA: TGTGCCAGCAGCCAAGCTGGGGGAGATGAC. This gives the protein CASSQAGGDD. The complete CDR3 reads CASSQAGGDDTQYF.

This clone has a handful of counts. Gene and germline names: mouse. With the read ending 4 residues before the CDR3 end, the germline J gene is used to fill in that end. The sample holds other DNA sequences that translate to the same CDR3. The J gene is TRBJ2-3, the V gene TRBV5; the D gene could be TRBD1 or TRBD2 (5 bases each). Germline V gene sequence: CDR1 LGHNA, CDR2 YNLKQL (reference sequence). The CDR3 has 13 amino acids. The V end lost 3 bases, the J end lost 2 bases, and 6 bases lay between the germline ends. CDR3: CASSQGTAETLYF. The sequenced CDR3 bases are TGTGCCAGCAGCCAGGGGACTGCAGAA.